Here is one T cell receptor (beta chain) with its context. Per the original data handling: Nucleated cell counts were estimated from reference gene primer amplification. Only in-frame clones appear in the TCRdb table, and some are missing; sequencing was by immunoSEQ multiplex PCR. The DNA gave D and trimming, while V, J and clone size come from that table. The sample gives about 280,000 clones, around 87% of which show up once; 1.5% to 2% is in the top ten. V shed 4 bases, J shed 4 bases, and the junction held 8 bases outside the gene matches. There are 16 residues in the CDR3. The V gene's germline CDR1 is KGHSH and CDR2 LQKENI. This sample was taken from a study of blood T cell repertoires in COVID-19. At the level of the study: Samples representing acute and convalescent COVID-19 were sourced from the United States, Italy and Spain. Sample material is recorded as cDNA or gDNA derived from T cells, B-cell-depleted T cells, or PBMCs.

This receptor was obtained from a woman between 18 and 30 years old with acute COVID-19. The J gene is TRBJ2-5, the V gene TRBV18; TRBD2 matches 11 bases. Input material: PBMCs or T cells enriched from blood (not recorded which). The CDR3 DNA sequence: TGTGCCAGCTCACAGTCCAATGGACTAGCGGGAGAGACCCAGTACTTC. Protein sequence: CASSQSNGLAGETQYF. Complete variable domain (other parts from reference TRBV18 and TRBJ2-5): NAGVMQNPRHLVRRRGQEARLRCSPMKGHSHVYWYRQLPEEGLKFMVYLQKENIIDESGMPKERFSAEFPKEGPSILRIQQVVRGDSAAYFCASSQSNGLAGETQYFGPGTRLLVL.